These 10 T cell receptor beta chains were all obtained from the same sample, sequenced in a study of T cells in Graves' hyperthyroidism and ophthalmopathy. Amplified regions were TCR beta CDR3 sequences from RNA transcripts. During a first-round RT-PCR of the TCR CDR3, the HTBI primer set was used. TCRdb re-called the multiplex PCR reads with MiXCR, one entry per CDR3 protein. The sample lists roughly 300,000 distinct CDR3 sequences, around a sixth occurring once. Material for sequencing was blood. Every receptor here comes from a woman between 50 and 59 years old with Graves' hyperthyroidism.

This clonotype was detected a few times. This chain joins TRBV20-1 and TRBJ2-3, with TRBD2 matching 12 bases. V shed 5 bases, J shed 6 bases, and the junction held 6 bases outside the gene matches. The CDR3 consists of 14 residues. Germline V lookup: CDR1 DFQATT, CDR2 SNEGSKA (reference sequence). Written as DNA, the CDR3 is TGCAGTGCTGATCGACTAGCGGGAGAGGATACGCAGTATTTT. Protein: CSADRLAGEDTQYF.

The CDR3 protein is CASSLVAGEEKLFF. In DNA, the CDR3 is TGCGCCAGCAGCTTGGTGGCAGGGGAAGAAAAACTGTTTTTT. The genes are TRBV5-1 and TRBJ1-4; D is possibly TRBD1 (6 bases). Germline V lookup: CDR1 SGHRS, CDR2 YFSETQ. The CDR3 runs to 14 residues. Trimming pared 0 bases from V and 8 bases from J, leaving 11 bases between.

This clonotype was counted only a few times. The rearrangement uses TRBV20-1 and TRBJ2-1; no reliable D call. Germline CDR1 reads DFQATT; CDR2 reads SNEGSKA (reference sequence). Trimming shortened V by 0 bases and J by 1 base, and 10 bases separated the two germline ends. This CDR3 has 15 amino acids. The CDR3 nucleotides read TGCAGTGCTAGAGATCAAACTTATTCCTACAATGAGCAGTTCTTC. Its translation: CSARDQTYSYNEQFF.

This clonotype was counted a few times. The chain couples TRBV9 to TRBJ1-6, with unresolved D. The CDR3 runs 14 residues. Per germline, CDR1 SGDLS and CDR2 YYNGEE. The ends were cut back, 4 bases at V and 0 bases at J, with 5 bases in the middle. CDR3 residues: CASSPLSYNSPLHF. The CDR3 bases are TGTGCCAGCAGCCCTCTCTCCTATAATTCACCCCTCCACTTT.

The CDR3 region is CASSYPLHSPSGGSTDTQYF. CDR3 nucleotide sequence: TGTGCCAGCAGTTACCCGTTACACTCCCCTAGCGGGGGGAGCACAGATACGCAGTATTTT. The chain combines TRBV6-5 with TRBJ2-3; 11 bases match TRBD2. The germline CDR1 and CDR2 sequences are MNHEY and SVGAGI. V lost 2 bases and J lost 0; bases outside the gene matches: 13. The CDR3 consists of 20 residues.

This clonotype was seen repeatedly, ten times or more. The CDR3 DNA sequence: TGTGCCAGCAGACCTGACAGGGGTAAGGACAATCAGCCCCAGCATTTT. Its protein product is CASRPDRGKDNQPQHF. The chain is built from TRBV28 and TRBJ1-5, with TRBD1 matching 8 bases. The trim removed 6 bases at V and 3 bases at J, leaving 10 bases unmatched. Germline-derived CDR1 and CDR2 are MDHEN and SYDVKM. The CDR3 has 16 amino acids.

In its sample, this clonotype was seen a few times. The chain combines TRBV4-2 with TRBJ1-1; D ambiguous. The CDR3 contains 15 residues. V gave up 3 bases and J gave up 5 bases, with 16 bases separating them. Germline CDR1 reads LGHNA; CDR2 reads YNFKEQ. The CDR3 DNA reads TGTGCCAGCAGCCAGATCACGGGGAGGGAAACTGAAGCTTTCTTT. Protein: CASSQITGRETEAFF.

This clonotype was seen ten or more times. The chain carries TRBV2 and TRBJ1-6; 12 bases are shared with TRBD1. In germline, CDR1 is SNHLY, CDR2 FYNNEI. V was pared by 9 bases and J by 10 bases, with 4 bases of the junction left unmatched. The CDR3 consists of 13 residues. CDR3 sequence: CASFGTGGSPLHF. CDR3 nucleotide sequence: TGTGCCAGTTTCGGGACAGGGGGCTCACCCCTCCACTTT.

In this sample, this clonotype turned up many times. This chain links TRBV2 with TRBJ1-1; D is unresolved. The V end lost 3 bases, the J end lost 4 bases, and 9 bases lay between the germline ends. CDR3 size: 13 residues. The germline gives CDR1 SNHLY, CDR2 FYNNEI. The CDR3, as DNA: TGTGCCAGCAGTGACCGAACGAGCACTGAAGCTTTCTTT. This sequence encodes CASSDRTSTEAFF.

The J gene is TRBJ2-3, the V gene TRBV20-1; 8 bases are a match to TRBD2. Losses at the gene ends were 3 bases for V and 2 bases for J; bases not matched to a gene: 4. In germline, CDR1 is DFQATT, CDR2 SNEGSKA (reference sequence). The CDR3 runs 14 residues. CDR3 sequence (DNA): TGCAGTGCTAGGACGGGGGGGGCCACAGATACGCAGTATTTT. This gives the protein CSARTGGATDTQYF.